This TCR beta chain was obtained from a study of T-cell memory formation after mild COVID-19. Study overall: TCR clusters showed largely donor specificity.

The authors produced TCR alpha and TCR beta cDNA libraries with sample barcodes and UMIs by 5'RACE using constant-segment primers. TCRdb recomputed calls from the 5' RACE reads with MiXCR, one row per CDR3 protein. The table includes about half a million distinct CDR3 sequences, about 18% detected once. V was shortened by 5 bases and J by 6 bases, with 17 bases between the two germline ends. Germline CDR1 and CDR2: SGHTA and FQGNSA. The CDR3 spans 15 residues. This clonotype was seen a handful of times. The antigen is unknown. Study-wide points: Pre-infection memory already had some responding clones, implying cross-reactive memory joined. CD4+ contracting clones lay mainly in CM and EM, CD8+ ones in EMRA.

Input material: PBMCs or a T cell subset sorted from them (not recorded which). The chain employs TRBV7-2 and TRBJ2-4, with D perhaps being TRBD1 or TRBD2 (6 bases each). The TCR sequence derives from an adult woman who had mild COVID-19 (a few samples of this study predate the infection). Cell type and time point are not known. The CDR3 DNA reads as TGTGCCAGCAGCCCCGCTCGGGGGCGAGGAAACATTCAGTACTTC. It codes for CASSPARGRGNIQYF.